Below are 21 T cell receptor beta chains sequenced from a single sample in a study of blood T cell repertoires in COVID-19. Assay used: immunoSEQ multiplex PCR; TCRdb lists only in-frame clones, some missing. The data show over 25,000 clones, with approximately 89% seen just once and under 4.5% held by the top ten. The source material was peripheral blood. These receptors were collected from a man aged 55 to 70 with acute or convalescent COVID-19.

This chain uses TRBV29-1 with TRBJ2-3; 10 bases are shared with TRBD2. CDR3 length equals 13 residues. Germline lookup yields CDR1 SQVTM and CDR2 ANQGSEA. V lost 6 bases and J lost 4; bases outside the gene matches: 4. CDR3 protein: CSVWLAGADTQYF. The CDR3 coding sequence is TGCAGCGTGTGGCTAGCGGGAGCAGATACGCAGTATTTT.

This sequence joins TRBV9 and TRBJ2-2, with D possibly being TRBD2 (6 bases). V was clipped by 3 bases and J by 5 bases, with 11 bases between them. This CDR3 has 14 amino acids. Germline CDR1 and CDR2: SGDLS and YYNGEE. Here the CDR3 DNA reads TGTGCCAGCAGCGCCGGGACTGCTACCGGGGAGCTGTTTTTT. Protein sequence: CASSAGTATGELFF.

The rearrangement links TRBV7-3 to TRBJ2-2; 9 nucleotides align to TRBD2. CDR1 and CDR2 from the germline V gene are SGHTA and FQGTGA. With V trimmed by 5 bases and J by 8 bases, 6 bases remained unmatched. CDR3 length: 14 amino acids. The DNA of the CDR3 is TGTGCCAGCAGCAGGACTAGCGCTTCTGGGGAGCTGTTTTTT. This gives the protein CASSRTSASGELFF. The entire variable domain, with the rest obtained from reference TRBV7-3 and TRBJ2-2, is as follows: GAGVSQTPSNKVTEKGKYVELRCDPISGHTALYWYRQSLGQGPEFLIYFQGTGAADDSGLPNDRFFAVRPEGSVSTLKIQRTERGDSAVYLCASSRTSASGELFFGEGSRLTVL.

This clone was observed a few times. The chain links TRBV19 to TRBJ1-6; 7 nucleotides match TRBD1. The CDR3 runs to 14 residues. Trimming cost V 5 bases and J 9 bases; bases outside gene matches: 7. Germline lookup yields CDR1 LNHDA and CDR2 SQIVND (reference sequence). The CDR3 sequence: CASSVGTDLSPLHF. The CDR3 nucleotides read TGTGCCAGTAGTGTTGGGACAGACCTTTCACCCCTCCACTTT.

In this sample, this clone turned up once. This chain uses TRBV19 with TRBJ2-3; possibly TRBD2 for D (6 bases). CDR3 length equals 14 residues. Trimming left V 2 bases short and J 5 bases short, with 11 bases between. CDR1 and CDR2 (germline): LNHDA, SQIVND (reference sequence). In DNA form, the CDR3 reads TGTGCCAGTAGTATACTATCCGGGAGAGATACGCAGTATTTT. Translation: CASSILSGRDTQYF.

The chain combines TRBV5-8 with TRBJ1-1; D is undetermined. Germline V CDR1 and CDR2: SGHTS, YDEGEE. The length of the CDR3 is 15 residues. Trimming stripped 0 bases from V and 1 base from J, with 10 bases between. This CDR3 is CASSLETSPNTEAFF. In DNA, the CDR3 is TGTGCCAGCAGCTTGGAGACATCCCCGAACACTGAAGCTTTCTTT.

This clone has a handful of counts. This chain links TRBV24-1 with TRBJ2-3; 11 positions match TRBD2. CDR1 KGHDR and CDR2 SFDVKD come from the germline V gene. The CDR3 covers 16 residues. J was trimmed by 4 bases and V by 0 bases; bases with no gene match: 2. The CDR3 region has the DNA TGTGCCACCAGTGATTTGGGGACTAGCGGCTCAGATACGCAGTATTTT. Amino acids: CATSDLGTSGSDTQYF.

This clone was recorded only once. The chain recombines TRBV7-2 with TRBJ2-1; 11 positions agree with TRBD1. V shed 3 bases, J shed 6 bases, and the junction held 10 bases outside the gene matches. The CDR3 consists of 17 residues. Germline CDR1 reads SGHTA; CDR2 reads FQGNSA. CDR3 sequence reads: CASSFLGQGALVNEQFF. CDR3 DNA: TGTGCCAGCAGCTTCCTTGGACAGGGGGCGTTGGTCAATGAGCAGTTCTTC. The full variable domain, completed using reference TRBV7-2 and TRBJ2-1, is GAGVSQSPSNKVTEKGKDVELRCDPISGHTALYWYRQSLGQGLEFLIYFQGNSAPDKSGLPSDRFSAERTGGSVSTLTIQRTQQEDSAVYLCASSFLGQGALVNEQFFGPGTRLTVL.

The V call is TRBV19, the J call TRBJ1-4; 9 bases match TRBD1. Germline values: CDR1 LNHDA, CDR2 SQIVND (reference sequence). This CDR3 has 14 residues. Trimming cost V 4 bases and J 7 bases; bases outside gene matches: 4. The CDR3 coding sequence is TGTGCCAGTAGTACCGGGACAGGGATTGAAAAACTGTTTTTT. It translates to CASSTGTGIEKLFF.

The chain joins TRBV28 to TRBJ2-1, with D perhaps matching TRBD1 (5 bases). Deletions cut 5 bases from V and 8 bases from J, with 10 bases between. CDR1 and CDR2 from the germline V gene are MDHEN and SYDVKM. The CDR3 loop spans 12 amino acids. The CDR3 nucleotides read TGTGCCAGCAGTCCATTAGGGGATGAGCAGTTCTTC. The encoded protein is CASSPLGDEQFF.

The rearrangement links TRBV5-1 to TRBJ2-1; 14 bases are a match to TRBD2. The germline V gene encodes CDR1 SGHRS and CDR2 YFSETQ. J was trimmed by 6 bases and V by 3 bases; bases with no gene match: 8. The CDR3 length is 17 residues. CDR3 bases: TGCGCCAGCAGCTCCTTGGGACTAGCGGGAGAGGCCAATGAGCAGTTCTTC. It yields the protein CASSSLGLAGEANEQFF.

This chain connects TRBV12-3 or TRBV12-4 to TRBJ2-7; 7 bases map to TRBD1. Unmatched junction bases numbered 4, after V lost 5 bases and J lost 3 bases. This CDR3 is 13 amino acids long. CDR3 protein: CASSHTGDYEQYF. The CDR3 region has the DNA TGTGCCAGCAGTCACACAGGGGACTACGAGCAGTACTTC.

V usage is TRBV24-1 and J usage is TRBJ2-3; 10 bases align to TRBD2. Germline loops: CDR1 KGHDR, CDR2 SFDVKD. The CDR3 is 17 amino acids. V was clipped by 3 bases and J by 2 bases; unmatched bases: 7. Written as DNA, the CDR3 is TGTGCCACCAGTGATCCGGTCGGGACTAGCGCCACAGATACGCAGTATTTT. This gives the protein CATSDPVGTSATDTQYF.

CDR3: CASSQRSGEKLFF. CDR3 nucleotides: TGTGCCAGTAGTCAACGGTCTGGTGAAAAACTGTTTTTT. The chain recombines TRBV19 with TRBJ1-4; D not resolved. The V end was cut by 5 bases, the J end by 7 bases, with 11 bases between. Germline V CDR1 and CDR2: LNHDA, SQIVND (reference sequence). This CDR3 is built from 13 residues.

This clone was observed once. The chain is built from TRBV10-1 and TRBJ2-7; maybe TRBD1 (6 bases). Germline V gene sequence: CDR1 WNHNN, CDR2 SYGVQD (reference sequence). There are 14 residues in the CDR3. The V end lost 4 bases, the J end lost 5 bases, and 15 bases lay between the germline ends. For the CDR3, the DNA is TGCGCCAGCAGTGGGAACAGGGAGCGGCACGAGCAGTACTTC. Translation: CASSGNRERHEQYF.

The chain is built from TRBV24-1 and TRBJ1-5, with D uncertain. Looked up from germline, CDR1 is KGHDR and CDR2 is SFDVKD. This CDR3 has 13 residues. Between the trimmed V and J ends, which lost 10 bases and 4 bases, there was a span of 13 bases. CDR3 nucleotide sequence: TGTGCCACTGGAGCGGGTGCGAATCAGCCCCAGCATTTT. Its translation is CATGAGANQPQHF.

The chain recombines TRBV7-3 with TRBJ2-5, with 9 nucleotides matching TRBD1. Per the germline V gene, CDR1 is SGHTA and CDR2 is FQGTGA. This CDR3 has 15 amino acids. J lost 5 bases, V lost 5 bases, and 9 bases had no gene match. CDR3 in amino acids: CASSPNGQGRETQYF. Written as DNA, the CDR3 is TGTGCCAGCAGCCCGAACGGACAGGGGAGGGAGACCCAGTACTTC.

V and J are TRBV4-3 and TRBJ2-1; no clear D. V shed 0 bases and J shed 2 bases, with 5 bases lying between them. The CDR3 consists of 14 residues. The germline gives CDR1 LGHNA, CDR2 YSLEER. CDR3 residues: CASSQEGAYNEQFF. The CDR3 bases are TGCGCCAGCAGCCAAGAAGGAGCCTACAATGAGCAGTTCTTC.

The rearrangement joins TRBV6-5 to TRBJ1-2, with 7 bases aligning to TRBD1. Germline trimming cut 6 bases from V and 3 bases from J; bases unmatched to any gene: 4. Germline CDR1 is MNHEY and CDR2 is SVGAGI. The length of the CDR3 is 13 residues. The DNA of the CDR3 is TGTGCCAGCAGCCTAGGGGGCGACTATGGCTACACCTTC. This translates into CASSLGGDYGYTF.

The genes are TRBV6-5 and TRBJ2-7; weak D call: TRBD1 (5 bases). The V end lost 5 bases, the J end lost 2 bases, and 13 bases lay between the germline ends. The CDR3 is made up of 14 amino acids. The germline gives CDR1 MNHEY, CDR2 SVGAGI. CDR3 nucleotide sequence: TGTGCCAGCAGTCTGACAGTGACTGCCTACGAGCAGTACTTC. Encoded protein: CASSLTVTAYEQYF.

The rearrangement joins TRBV7-2 to TRBJ2-1, with 11 bases lining up with TRBD2. The CDR3 is 17 amino acids. The ends lost 0 bases at V and 9 bases at J; junction bases unmatched: 10. Germline assignment: CDR1 SGHTA and CDR2 FQGNSA. The CDR3 nucleotides read TGTGCCAGCAGCTTAGCGCTAGTAGCGGGAGGGTCTCTTGAGCAGTTCTTC. Translation: CASSLALVAGGSLEQFF.